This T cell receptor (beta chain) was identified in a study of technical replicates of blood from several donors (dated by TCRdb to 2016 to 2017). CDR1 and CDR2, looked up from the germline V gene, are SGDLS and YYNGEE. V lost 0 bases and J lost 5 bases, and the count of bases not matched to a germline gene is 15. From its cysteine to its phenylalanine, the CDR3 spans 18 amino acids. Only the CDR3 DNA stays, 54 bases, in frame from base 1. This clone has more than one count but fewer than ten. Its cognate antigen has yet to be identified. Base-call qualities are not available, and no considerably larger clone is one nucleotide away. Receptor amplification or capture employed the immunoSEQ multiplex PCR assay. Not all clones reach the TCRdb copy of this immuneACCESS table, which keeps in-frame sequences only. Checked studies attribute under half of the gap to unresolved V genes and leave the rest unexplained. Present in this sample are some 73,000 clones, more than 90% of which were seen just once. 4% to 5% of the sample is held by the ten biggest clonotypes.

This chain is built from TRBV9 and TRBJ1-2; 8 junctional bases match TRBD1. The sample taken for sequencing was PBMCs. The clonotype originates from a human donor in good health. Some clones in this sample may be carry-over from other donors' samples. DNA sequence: TGTGCCAGCAGCGTAGCTTTAGGTGATGACAGGGGCGGATATGGCTACACCTTC. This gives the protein CASSVALGDDRGGYGYTF.